Listed below are T cell receptor beta chains from one sample, sequenced in a study of shared clonotypes between healthy human individuals. Some clones are missing from TCRdb's copy, which holds only in-frame ones; the method was immunoSEQ multiplex PCR. There are 2,100,000 or so clones in the sample; approximately 94% occur only once, and around 0.13% lies in the top ten. Sequencing was performed on naive CD4+ T cells sorted from blood. Receptors originate from a man aged 18 to 29 in good health. Both conserved end residues are trimmed from each CDR3. The order of the fields is V gene, J gene, clone size, CDR3 protein. Size tells how often a clone was seen (once, few, many) or the class of an expanded clone, and some rows leave it out.

>TRBV2|TRBJ1-3|-
ASSLSDRWNTIY
>TRBV5-1|TRBJ2-7|-
ASTGTNSHEQY
>TRBV6-6|TRBJ2-7|-
ASSLIWEQY
>TRBV2|TRBJ1-5|-
ASSTRQGDSNQPQH
>TRBV28|TRBJ1-6|once
ASSPPAVYNSPLH
>TRBV27|TRBJ2-2|-
ASSPRGYTGELF
>TRBV6-5|TRBJ2-7|-
ASKGTGVGEQY
>TRBV5-1|TRBJ2-1|-
ASTVGTGGFRNEQF
>TRBV9|TRBJ1-1|-
ASSPPTANTEAF
>TRBV27|TRBJ1-2|-
ASSIDGTGRRYGYT
>TRBV28|TRBJ1-2|once
ASSLNVRLYANYGYT
>TRBV10-3|TRBJ2-5|once
AISVGGSSGKETQY
>TRBV7-9|TRBJ2-7|-
ASSLAGGYEQY
>TRBV5-1|TRBJ2-3|-
ASSLQGASPTDTQY
>TRBV6-5|TRBJ1-6|-
ASSYGQTYNSPLH
>TRBV5-6|TRBJ2-7|-
ASSLDRRGEQY
>TRBV29-1|TRBJ2-1|-
SVHSGSSYNEQF
>TRBV9|TRBJ2-1|few
ASSVDSPGGDEQF